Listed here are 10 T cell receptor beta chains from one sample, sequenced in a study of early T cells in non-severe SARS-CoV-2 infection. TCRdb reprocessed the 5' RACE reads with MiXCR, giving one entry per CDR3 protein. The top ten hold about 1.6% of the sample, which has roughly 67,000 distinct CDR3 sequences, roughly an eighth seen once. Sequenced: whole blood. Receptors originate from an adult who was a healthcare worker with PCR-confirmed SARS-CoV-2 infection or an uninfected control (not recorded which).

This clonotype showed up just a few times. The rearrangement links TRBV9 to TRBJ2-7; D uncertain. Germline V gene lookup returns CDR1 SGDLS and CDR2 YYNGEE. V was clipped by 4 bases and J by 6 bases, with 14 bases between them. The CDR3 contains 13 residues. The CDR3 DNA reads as TGTGCCAGCAGCCCCACTGAGGTACGCGAGCAGTACTTC. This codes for CASSPTEVREQYF.

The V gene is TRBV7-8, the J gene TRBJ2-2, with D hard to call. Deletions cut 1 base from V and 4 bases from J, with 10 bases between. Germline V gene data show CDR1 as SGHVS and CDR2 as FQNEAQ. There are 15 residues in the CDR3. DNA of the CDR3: TGTGCCAGCAGCTTAGTTGAAGGACCCACCGGGGAGCTGTTTTTT. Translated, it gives CASSLVEGPTGELFF.

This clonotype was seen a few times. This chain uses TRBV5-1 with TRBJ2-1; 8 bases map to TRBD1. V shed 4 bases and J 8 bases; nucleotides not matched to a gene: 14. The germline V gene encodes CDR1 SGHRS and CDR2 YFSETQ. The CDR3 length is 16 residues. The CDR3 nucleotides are TGCGCCAGCAGCCTGACCGGGACAGGTCAATCGGATGAGCAGTTCTTC. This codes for CASSLTGTGQSDEQFF.

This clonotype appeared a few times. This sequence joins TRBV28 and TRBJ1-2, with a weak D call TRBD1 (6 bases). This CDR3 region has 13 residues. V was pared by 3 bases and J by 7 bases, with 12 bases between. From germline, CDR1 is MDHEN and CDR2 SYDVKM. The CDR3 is CASSFSRGPGYTF. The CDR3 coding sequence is TGTGCCAGCAGTTTTAGCAGGGGTCCTGGCTACACCTTC.

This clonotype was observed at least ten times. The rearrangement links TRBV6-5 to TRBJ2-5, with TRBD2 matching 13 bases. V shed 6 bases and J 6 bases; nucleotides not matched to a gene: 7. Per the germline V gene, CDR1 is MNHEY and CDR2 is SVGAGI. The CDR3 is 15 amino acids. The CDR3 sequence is CASRKLAGGPKTQYF. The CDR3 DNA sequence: TGTGCCAGCAGAAAACTAGCGGGGGGGCCGAAGACCCAGTACTTC.

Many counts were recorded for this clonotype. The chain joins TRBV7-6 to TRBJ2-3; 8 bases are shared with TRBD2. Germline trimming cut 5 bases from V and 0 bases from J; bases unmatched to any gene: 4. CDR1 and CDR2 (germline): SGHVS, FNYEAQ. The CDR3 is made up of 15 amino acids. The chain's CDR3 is CASSESGGSTDTQYF. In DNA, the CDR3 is TGTGCCAGCAGCGAAAGCGGGGGTAGCACAGATACGCAGTATTTT.

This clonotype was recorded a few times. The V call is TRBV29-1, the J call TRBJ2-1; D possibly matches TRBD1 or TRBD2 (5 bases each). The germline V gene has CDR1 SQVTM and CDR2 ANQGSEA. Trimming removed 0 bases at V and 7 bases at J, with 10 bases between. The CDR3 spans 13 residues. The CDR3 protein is CSVEDRWGNEQFF. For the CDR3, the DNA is TGCAGCGTTGAAGATCGTTGGGGGAATGAGCAGTTCTTC.

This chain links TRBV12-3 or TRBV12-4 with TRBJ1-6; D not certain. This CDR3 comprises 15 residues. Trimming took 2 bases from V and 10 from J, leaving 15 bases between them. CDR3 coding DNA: TGTGCCAGCAGTTTACGGCAGGCTGGACTATCACCCCTCCACTTT. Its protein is CASSLRQAGLSPLHF.

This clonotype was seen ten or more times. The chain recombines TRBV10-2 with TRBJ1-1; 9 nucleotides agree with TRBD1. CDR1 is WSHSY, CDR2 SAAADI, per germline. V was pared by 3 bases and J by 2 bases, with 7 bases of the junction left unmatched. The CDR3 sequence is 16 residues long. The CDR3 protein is CASSDGQGRFNTEAFF. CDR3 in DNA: TGCGCCAGCAGTGATGGACAGGGGCGGTTTAACACTGAAGCTTTCTTT.

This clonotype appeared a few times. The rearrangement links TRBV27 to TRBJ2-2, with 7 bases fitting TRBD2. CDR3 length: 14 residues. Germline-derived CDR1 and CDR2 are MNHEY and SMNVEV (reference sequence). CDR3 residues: CANGAGDGTGELFF. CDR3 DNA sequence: TGTGCGAACGGGGCGGGGGACGGCACCGGGGAGCTGTTTTTT.